This T cell receptor beta chain was observed in a study of cytomegalovirus exposure and HLA in healthy donors. Whole-study results and caveats: A cluster of highly shared sequence variants was likely a sequencing artifact. A later analysis revealed that TCR association rates differed between HLA loci, peaking at DRB1 and bottoming out at HLA-C.

Turning to this clone: Its cognate antigen is unknown.

Per germline, CDR1 LNHNV and CDR2 YYDKDF (reference sequence). The CDR3 contains 16 residues. V dropped 3 bases and J dropped 6 bases, with 17 bases sitting between them. 13 Jbeta primers and 60 Vbeta primers were used for the PCR. Some clones are missing from TCRdb's copy, which holds only in-frame ones; the method was immunoSEQ multiplex PCR. The profile covers about 96,000 clones, with 65% to 80% appearing a single time and over 12% taken by the ten largest. The origin of this receptor is a woman aged 70 to 79 in good health and CMV-seropositive. V is TRBV15 and J is TRBJ2-2; tentatively, D is TRBD2 (5 bases). The sequencing input was PBMCs. CDR3 DNA sequence: TGTGCCACCAGCAGGCCGAGCGGCGGACGGTCCGGGGAGCTGTTTTTT. Protein sequence: CATSRPSGGRSGELFF. The variable domain in full, completed from reference TRBV15 and TRBJ2-2, reads DAMVIQNPRYQVTQFGKPVTLSCSQTLNHNVMYWYQQKSSQAPKLLFHYYDKDFNNEADTPDNFQSRRPNTSFCFLDIRSPGLGDTAMYLCATSRPSGGRSGELFFGEGSRLTVL.